This T cell receptor (gamma chain) was profiled in a study of Vδ1+ human thymocytes. Whole-study findings and limits: Thymic TRG and TRD repertoires appeared highly polyclonal.

Extracted RNA was reverse transcribed into cDNA. Pooled V-gene forward primers with one constant-region reverse primer generated the CDR3 amplicons by multiplex PCR. TCRdb used CATT to re-call clones from the multiplex PCR reads. This sample has about 27,000 gamma-chain clones, with over 15% found just once. Germline-derived CDR1 and CDR2 are GITISATS and ISYDGTV (reference sequence). The CDR3 length is 12 residues. The V gene end was trimmed by 0 bases and the J gene end by 12 bases; junction bases not matched to a gene: 8. A note on this clone: What it recognizes is unknown.

Input material: Vdelta1+ gamma-delta thymocytes from the thymus. As to subset: FACS-sorted CD3+ TCRalphabeta- TCRVdelta1+ TCRVdelta2- thymocytes. The TCR originated in a boy younger than two who had congenital heart surgery. V usage is TRGV9 and J usage is TRGJ1 or TRGJ2. CDR3 region: CALWEVHYGKLF. The CDR3, as DNA: TGTGCCTTGTGGGAGGTGCACTACGGGAAACTCTTT.